These 14 T cell receptor beta chains were sequenced from one sample in a study of tumor-infiltrating lymphocytes in primary liver carcinoma. Each 20-30 mg portion of unsorted bulk tissue served as the source for co-extraction of RNA and DNA. Production of TCR beta cDNA used roughly 500 ng total RNA together with a constant-region primer. Each TCR beta library was derived from three nested multiplex PCR rounds that employed slightly modified ARM-PCR. The first two PCR rounds used TRBV1-TRBV30 forward primers with a C-beta reverse primer, 10 cycles each. TCRdb re-analysed the multiplex PCR reads in MiXCR, keeping a single row per CDR3 protein. The table has 20,000 to 25,000 distinct CDR3 sequences, 75% to 80% seen once; the top ten hold just under 40%. What was sequenced was liver tumor tissue from sampling region 1. Subset given: tumor region T1, superior pole. The receptors were sampled from a woman in her twenties or thirties with primary liver carcinoma and hepatitis B virus infection.

Regarding this clonotype: Its ends do not fully match the called genes, so a read error is possible. This chain links TRBV6-2 or TRBV6-3 with TRBJ2-7, with 11 bases lining up with TRBD2. Germline CDR1 is MNHEY and CDR2 is SVGEGT. The CDR3 is made up of 15 amino acids. The DNA of the CDR3 is TGTACCAGCAGGTACCCCGGGACTAGCGGTTACGAGCATTACTTC. It is translated as CTSRYPGTSGYEHYF.

In this sample, this clonotype turned up once. Likely a read error: the CDR3 ends without its conserved phenylalanine or tryptophan. This chain uses TRBV28 with TRBJ2-4; D unresolved. Germline lookup yields CDR1 MDHEN and CDR2 SYDVKM. The CDR3 loop spans 12 amino acids. This CDR3 is CTSSFDKNIQYL. CDR3 DNA sequence: TGTACCAGCAGTTTCGATAAAAACATTCAGTACCTC.

This sequence joins TRBV4-2 and TRBJ1-1; D is unresolved. Between the trimmed V and J ends, which lost 5 bases and 4 bases, there was a span of 20 bases. Germline assignment: CDR1 LGHNA and CDR2 YNFKEQ. The CDR3 has 16 amino acids. CDR3 protein: CASSSVEERGITEAFF. The CDR3 nucleotides read TGTGCCAGCAGCTCCGTCGAGGAGAGAGGGATCACTGAAGCTTTCTTT.

The V and J genes are TRBV12-3 or TRBV12-4 and TRBJ1-2; weak D call: TRBD1 (5 bases). This CDR3 is built from 17 residues. V was shortened by 3 bases and J by 2 bases, with 19 bases between the two germline ends. The CDR3 spells CASSLTGTQDGNYGYTF. The CDR3 coding sequence is TGTGCCAGCAGTTTGACCGGGACGCAGGACGGGAACTATGGCTACACCTTC.

Note on this clonotype: Sequence at one end of the junction differs from germline and may be a read error. The V gene is TRBV6-5, the J gene TRBJ2-7; D is ambiguous. The CDR3 is made up of 15 amino acids. Germline assignment: CDR1 MNHEY and CDR2 SVGAGI. CDR3 in amino acids: CDSSYKDSSSYEQYF. In DNA, the CDR3 is TGTGACAGCAGTTACAAGGATAGCAGCTCCTACGAGCAGTATTTC.

A word on this clonotype: A junction end diverges from the germline sequence, so it may reflect a read error. The CDR3 DNA follows: TGTGTCAGCAGTTACTGGGGACGACTAGCAGGAGCGGGGCCTTGCAATGAGCAGTTCTTC. It yields the protein CVSSYWGRLAGAGPCNEQFF. The chain uses TRBV6-2 or TRBV6-3 and TRBJ2-1, with 7 bases fitting TRBD2. CDR1 MNHEY and CDR2 SVGEGT come from the germline V gene. The CDR3 runs to 20 residues.

A remark on this clonotype: An end of the junction differs from the germline gene, which may be a read error. J is TRBJ2-1 and V is TRBV11-1; weak D call: TRBD2 (6 bases). The germline V gene has CDR1 SGHAT and CDR2 FQDESV (reference sequence). The CDR3 totals 12 residues. CDR3 in amino acids: CVSGGAGRRQFF. DNA for the CDR3: TGTGTCAGCGGCGGGGCGGGACGGAGGCAGTTCTTC.

In the case of this clonotype: A junction boundary mismatches the germline segment, possibly from a read error. J is TRBJ2-1 and V is TRBV10-3, with D possibly being TRBD2 (6 bases). CDR3 length: 17 residues. Germline loops: CDR1 ENHRY, CDR2 SYGVKD. CDR3 residues: CAISETMMASAYNEQSF. CDR3 nucleotide sequence: TGTGCCATCAGTGAGACCATGATGGCTAGCGCCTACAATGAGCAGTCCTTC.

The chain employs TRBV2 and TRBJ2-1; a possible D gene is TRBD1 (5 bases). The CDR3 has 12 residues. CDR1 and CDR2 from the germline V gene are SNHLY and FYNNEI. Trimming removed 4 bases at V and 4 bases at J, with 5 bases between. The CDR3 loop is CASSAGYNEQFF. The CDR3 DNA reads TGTGCCAGCAGTGCAGGGTACAATGAGCAGTTCTTC.

The chain combines TRBV12-3 or TRBV12-4 with TRBJ2-3; D not resolved. The CDR3 is 16 residues long. Trimming removed 3 bases at V and 0 bases at J, with 13 bases between. The CDR3 sequence: CASSFRQGGSTDTQYF. The CDR3 coding sequence is TGTGCCAGCAGTTTCAGACAAGGTGGTAGCACAGATACGCAGTATTTT.

On this clonotype itself: A read error may produce the germline difference seen at one junction end. The chain links TRBV11-2 to TRBJ2-1; 12 bases agree with TRBD2. The CDR3 loop spans 16 amino acids. Germline V gene data show CDR1 as SGHAT and CDR2 as FQNNGV. CDR3 DNA: TGTGCCAGCAGCACCCCTCTAGCGGGAGGGTTCAATGAGCACTTCTTC. Translated, it gives CASSTPLAGGFNEHFF.

Comment on this clonotype: One end of the junction fails to match germline, which may point to a read error. The genes are TRBV5-6 and TRBJ1-1; 7 bases are shared with TRBD1. This CDR3 spans 13 amino acids. Germline V CDR1 and CDR2: SGHDT, YYEEEE. CDR3 in amino acids: CTSSFWGRRGAFF. CDR3 bases: TGCACCAGCAGCTTTTGGGGCCGCAGGGGGGCTTTCTTT.

Turning to this clonotype: Likely a read error: the CDR3 ends without its conserved phenylalanine or tryptophan. The rearrangement joins TRBV10-3 to TRBJ1-1; 7 bases align to TRBD1. The V gene's germline CDR1 is ENHRY and CDR2 SYGVKD. After removal of 0 bases from V and 7 bases from J, the junction contained 8 bases not matched to a gene. This CDR3 contains 15 residues. The CDR3 loop reads CAISESTGMLIEAFV. For the CDR3, the DNA is TGTGCCATCAGTGAGTCGACAGGGATGTTGATTGAAGCTTTCGTT.

Concerning this clonotype: Here the CDR3 omits its conserved ending phenylalanine or tryptophan, so a read error is the likely source. The V call is TRBV5-4, the J call TRBJ2-3; 10 bases fit TRBD2. The CDR3 loop spans 18 amino acids. The germline V gene has CDR1 SGHNT and CDR2 YYREEE (reference sequence). CDR3 region: CAISNPAASGSRTGTQYL. The CDR3 nucleotides are TGTGCCATCAGTAACCCGGCGGCTAGCGGGAGTCGGACAGGTACGCAGTATCTT.